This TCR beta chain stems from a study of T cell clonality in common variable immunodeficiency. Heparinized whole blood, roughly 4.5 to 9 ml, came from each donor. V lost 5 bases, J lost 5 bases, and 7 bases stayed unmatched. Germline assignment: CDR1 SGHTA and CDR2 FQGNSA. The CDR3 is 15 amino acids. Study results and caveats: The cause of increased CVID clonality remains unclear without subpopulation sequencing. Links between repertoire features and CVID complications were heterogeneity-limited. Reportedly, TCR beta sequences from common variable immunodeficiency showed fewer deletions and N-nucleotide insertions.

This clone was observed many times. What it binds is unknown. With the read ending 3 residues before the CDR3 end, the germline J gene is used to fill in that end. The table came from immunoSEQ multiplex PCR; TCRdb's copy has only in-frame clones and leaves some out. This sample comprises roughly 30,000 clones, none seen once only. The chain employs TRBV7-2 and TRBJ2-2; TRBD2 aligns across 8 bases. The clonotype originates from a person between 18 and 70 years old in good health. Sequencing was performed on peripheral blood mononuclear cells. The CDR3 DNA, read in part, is TGTGCCAGCAGCCCGGGGGGGGCAGGAACCGGGGAG. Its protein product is CASSPGGAGTGE. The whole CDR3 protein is CASSPGGAGTGELFF.